This entry describes one TCR beta chain. Its antigen is not known. This sample was included in a study of persistence of HIV-infected CD4 T cells. Study-level findings and limits: Degenerate expanded CDR3beta sequences were enriched among CMV- and Gag-responding cells.

V lost 3 bases to trimming and J lost 3 bases; unmatched junction nucleotides: 11. The CDR3 is made up of 17 amino acids. Germline V CDR1 and CDR2: SNHLY, FYNNEI. This nonspecific control used anti-CD3/anti-CD28 bead stimulation of CD4+ T cells. Sorting of responding CD4+ T cells relied on upregulated CD40 ligand together with CD69. Plasma HIV-1 RNA stayed below 50 copies/mL for at least 4 years. Donors had CD4+ T cell counts above 400 cells/uL and were CMV-seropositive. A roughly 19-hour stimulation of CD8-depleted PBMCs used anti-CD28/CD49d costimulation, CD40-blocking antibody and enfuvirtide. Sequencing used immunoSEQ version 4 in survey mode. Libraries were prepared by immunoSEQ multiplex PCR; TCRdb keeps only in-frame clonotypes and omits some of them. The sample includes some 41,000 clones, roughly 90% seen only once; the top ten take approximately 1.3%.

The sequence came from an adult man with HIV who was CMV-seropositive. This specimen was CD4+ T cells sorted from PBMCs after approximately 19-hour stimulation, taken from a patient who received antiretroviral therapy. This rearrangement joins TRBV2 to TRBJ1-2; 9 nucleotides match TRBD1. Written as DNA, the CDR3 is TGTGCCAGCAGTGACTCCAGGGGACAGGGCGGGCACTATGGCTACACCTTC. It encodes CASSDSRGQGGHYGYTF.